The 20 T cell receptor beta chains presented below share a single source sample, sequenced in a study of shared clonotypes between healthy human individuals. Libraries were prepared by immunoSEQ multiplex PCR; TCRdb keeps only in-frame clonotypes and omits some of them. The sample consists of just over 2,000,000 clones, about 95% of them appearing once. The sample comprised naive CD4+ T cells sorted from blood. Subset of the sample: CD45RA+ positively selected. These TCRs come from a man aged 18 to 35 in good health.

This chain joins TRBV5-4 and TRBJ2-2; 7 bases agree with TRBD1. J lost 3 bases, V lost 4 bases, and 9 bases had no gene match. This CDR3 region has 16 residues. Per the germline V gene, CDR1 is SGHNT and CDR2 is YYREEE (reference sequence). This CDR3 reads CASSPTGQRDTGELFF. The DNA of the CDR3 is TGTGCCAGCAGCCCTACGGGACAGAGAGACACCGGGGAGCTGTTTTTT. The full variable domain, completed using reference TRBV5-4 and TRBJ2-2, is ETGVTQSPTHLIKTRGQQVTLRCSSQSGHNTVSWYQQALGQGPQFIFQYYREEENGRGNFPPRFSGLQFPNYSSELNVNALELDDSALYLCASSPTGQRDTGELFFGEGSRLTVL.

The chain links TRBV6-1 to TRBJ2-2, with TRBD1 identical over 9 bases. This CDR3 spans 14 amino acids. CDR1 and CDR2 (germline): MNHNS, SASEGT. V lost 10 bases, J lost 5 bases, and 8 bases stayed unmatched. In nucleotides, the CDR3 is TGTGCCACCAGAAGACAGGGGGATACCGGGGAGCTGTTTTTT. This encodes CATRRQGDTGELFF.

This clone occurred once. The chain couples TRBV7-9 to TRBJ2-5; 8 bases are shared with TRBD1. The length of the CDR3 is 15 residues. The germline CDR1 and CDR2 sequences are SEHNR and FQNEAQ (reference sequence). Trimming at V came to 5 bases and at J to 1 base, leaving 6 bases not matched to a gene. The CDR3 loop reads CASSQGAPIQETQYF. The DNA for the CDR3 is TGTGCCAGCAGCCAGGGGGCCCCAATCCAAGAGACCCAGTACTTC.

Turning to this clone: The sample contains more than one DNA sequence encoding this CDR3. This CDR3 is CASSSTGGAETQYF. CDR3 DNA sequence: TGTGCCAGCAGCTCCACAGGGGGCGCGGAGACCCAGTACTTC. This rearrangement joins TRBV5-6 to TRBJ2-5, with 9 positions matching TRBD1. There are 14 residues in the CDR3. Germline V gene sequence: CDR1 SGHDT, CDR2 YYEEEE. V was pared by 3 bases and J by 5 bases, with 5 bases of the junction left unmatched.

At least ten counts were recorded for this clone. The chain uses TRBV15 and TRBJ1-2; 8 bases are a match to TRBD1. Trimming took 5 bases from V and 5 from J; bases not matched to a gene: 10. In germline, CDR1 is LNHNV, CDR2 YYDKDF (reference sequence). The CDR3 contains 15 residues. CDR3 in DNA: TGTGCCACCAGCTCCGGATTGGACAGGGTATATGGCTACACCTTC. Amino acids: CATSSGLDRVYGYTF.

V usage is TRBV6-5 and J usage is TRBJ1-1; possible D gene TRBD1, 6 bases. The CDR3 spans 15 residues. Trimming took off 5 bases at V and 2 bases at J, with 15 bases between the two ends. Germline CDR1 MNHEY, CDR2 SVGAGI. The CDR3 is CASSITGHPNTEAFF. CDR3 nucleotide sequence: TGTGCCAGCAGTATCACGGGACACCCTAACACTGAAGCTTTCTTT.

The chain couples TRBV10-1 to TRBJ1-4; no clear D. The CDR3 has 12 amino acids. V was pared by 6 bases and J by 4 bases, with 6 bases between. CDR1 is WNHNN and CDR2 is SYGVQD in the germline V gene (reference sequence). CDR3 sequence reads: CASRVINEKLFF. In DNA form, the CDR3 reads TGCGCCAGCAGGGTCATTAATGAAAAACTGTTTTTT.

The V and J genes are TRBV5-1 and TRBJ1-6; D gene ambiguous. With 0 bases removed from V and 4 bases from J, the gap between germline ends came to 8 bases. The CDR3 runs to 15 residues. Germline values: CDR1 SGHRS, CDR2 YFSETQ. Written as DNA, the CDR3 is TGCGCCAGCAGCTTGGAGCAGTTATATAATTCACCCCTCCACTTT. Protein sequence: CASSLEQLYNSPLHF.

Details on this clone: Different DNA sequences within this sample yield the same CDR3. The rearrangement joins TRBV6-5 to TRBJ2-3; D possibly corresponds to TRBD2 (6 bases). The V gene lost 2 bases and the J gene lost 0 bases, with 9 bases spanning the gap. This CDR3 contains 15 residues. Germline CDR1 reads MNHEY; CDR2 reads SVGAGI. The CDR3 loop reads CASSYGGASTDTQYF. The CDR3 region has the DNA TGTGCCAGCAGTTACGGCGGGGCTAGCACAGATACGCAGTATTTT.

This chain links TRBV6-5 with TRBJ2-7; possibly TRBD2 for D (7 bases). The CDR3 runs 14 residues. Trimming took off 7 bases at V and 0 bases at J, with 13 bases between the two ends. Germline CDR1 is MNHEY and CDR2 is SVGAGI. The CDR3 sequence is CASKGGASSYEQYF. As DNA, the CDR3 is TGTGCCAGCAAGGGGGGGGCTAGCTCCTACGAGCAGTACTTC.

The genes are TRBV6-5 and TRBJ2-7; 9 bases align to TRBD1. Trimming at V came to 4 bases and at J to 2 bases, leaving 6 bases not matched to a gene. Germline CDR1 reads MNHEY; CDR2 reads SVGAGI. There are 15 residues in the CDR3. CDR3: CASSSSGTGTYEQYF. The CDR3, as DNA: TGTGCCAGCAGTTCCTCCGGGACAGGGACCTACGAGCAGTACTTC.

This chain joins TRBV12-5 and TRBJ2-1; D is unclear. Germline CDR1 reads LGHNT; CDR2 reads FRNRAP. This CDR3 contains 12 residues. V was clipped by 5 bases and J by 10 bases, with 12 bases between them. CDR3 in DNA: TGTGCTAGTGGTCTCGAGCTGGTGGAGCAGTTCTTC. Translating gives CASGLELVEQFF.

With respect to this clone: Other nucleotide sequences from this sample produce the same CDR3. The chain recombines TRBV5-1 with TRBJ2-3, with D unresolved. The germline V gene encodes CDR1 SGHRS and CDR2 YFSETQ. The CDR3 is made up of 12 amino acids. The V end lost 1 base, the J end lost 5 bases, and 5 bases lay between the germline ends. CDR3 protein: CASSLPGDTQYF. For the CDR3, the DNA is TGCGCCAGCAGCTTGCCAGGAGATACGCAGTATTTT.

V and J are TRBV4-1 and TRBJ1-1; D may be TRBD1 (6 bases). The germline gives CDR1 MGHRA, CDR2 YSYEKL. Trimming cost V 7 bases and J 4 bases, with 16 bases left between them. CDR3 length: 14 amino acids. The CDR3: CASKLQGGGTEAFF. For the CDR3, the DNA is TGCGCCAGCAAATTACAGGGCGGGGGCACTGAAGCTTTCTTT.

The chain uses TRBV5-4 and TRBJ2-1; tentative D call: TRBD2 (6 bases). Trimming took 4 bases from V and 8 from J, leaving 19 bases between them. The V gene's germline CDR1 is SGHNT and CDR2 YYREEE (reference sequence). This CDR3 is 15 amino acids long. CDR3 protein: CASSLAGGDSHEQFF. CDR3 coding DNA: TGTGCCAGCAGCCTGGCAGGAGGGGACTCTCATGAGCAGTTCTTC.

Only one count was recorded for this clone. The chain links TRBV7-9 to TRBJ2-3, with D possibly matching TRBD1 (6 bases). The germline gives CDR1 SEHNR, CDR2 FQNEAQ (reference sequence). Trimming took off 1 base at V and 4 bases at J, with 15 bases between the two ends. This CDR3 has 16 amino acids. The CDR3 is CASSLVQGPGSDTQYF. The CDR3 DNA follows: TGTGCCAGCAGCTTAGTCCAGGGGCCGGGGTCAGATACGCAGTATTTT. Full variable domain (rest looked up from reference TRBV7-9 and TRBJ2-3): DTGVSQNPRHKITKRGQNVTFRCDPISEHNRLYWYRQTLGQGPEFLTYFQNEAQLEKSRLLSDRFSAERPKGSFSTLEIQRTEQGDSAMYLCASSLVQGPGSDTQYFGPGTRLTVL.

In its sample, this clone was seen once. This chain connects TRBV27 to TRBJ2-3; 7 positions match TRBD1. The germline gives CDR1 MNHEY, CDR2 SMNVEV (reference sequence). The CDR3 length is 15 residues. Trimming removed 2 bases from V and 2 bases from J; junction bases left unmatched: 4. The chain's CDR3 is CASSLRQGDTDTQYF. Written as DNA, the CDR3 is TGTGCCAGCAGTTTACGGCAGGGGGACACAGATACGCAGTATTTT.

The chain couples TRBV5-1 to TRBJ2-1; 9 bases are a match to TRBD2. Germline V lookup: CDR1 SGHRS, CDR2 YFSETQ. There are 16 residues in the CDR3. With 4 bases clipped from V and 9 bases from J, the junction kept 14 bases outside the gene matches. The CDR3 nucleotides read TGCGCCAGCAGCCAGTGGGCGGGAGGGCCTGCAGGTGAGCAGTTCTTC. It is translated as CASSQWAGGPAGEQFF.

The chain couples TRBV4-3 to TRBJ1-6; no clear D gene. CDR1 and CDR2 from the germline V gene are LGHNA and YSLEER. Trimming shortened V by 0 bases and J by 0 bases, and 6 bases separated the two germline ends. The CDR3 is made up of 16 amino acids. The CDR3 DNA reads as TGCGCCAGCAGCCAAGATGCGAGCTCCTATAATTCACCCCTCCACTTT. This codes for CASSQDASSYNSPLHF.

A single count supports this clone. This CDR3 is CASHGAAFKTF. The CDR3 DNA reads TGTGCCAGCCACGGGGCCGCGTTCAAGACCTTC. The chain has TRBV28 and TRBJ1-2; D perhaps matches TRBD1 (5 bases). Germline V gene lookup returns CDR1 MDHEN and CDR2 SYDVKM. V was trimmed by 8 bases and J by 14 bases, leaving 18 bases between them. This CDR3 has 11 amino acids.